The clone carrying this T cell receptor (beta chain) was recorded a few times. Its antigen is as yet unknown. The data belong to a study of CD8 T cells in ankylosing spondylitis. The study's findings and limits: One TCR beta motif, made up of roughly 8 highly homologous variants, appeared characteristic of ankylosing spondylitis blood.

This CDR3 has 14 residues. CDR1 DFQATT and CDR2 SNEGSKA come from the germline V gene (reference sequence). V lost 1 base to trimming and J lost 0 bases, with 7 bases between them. One entry per CDR3 protein results from TCRdb running MiXCR on the 5' RACE reads. The sample has approximately 440,000 distinct CDR3 sequences; more than 15% are singletons. What was sequenced was blood, either unsorted or a sorted T cell fraction (not recorded which). This rearrangement joins TRBV20-1 to TRBJ1-5; D gene unclear. The TCR originated in a male donor with ankylosing spondylitis. DNA of the CDR3: TGCAGTGCTAGAGTCGGGGATAGCAATCAGCCCCAGCATTTT. Translating gives CSARVGDSNQPQHF.